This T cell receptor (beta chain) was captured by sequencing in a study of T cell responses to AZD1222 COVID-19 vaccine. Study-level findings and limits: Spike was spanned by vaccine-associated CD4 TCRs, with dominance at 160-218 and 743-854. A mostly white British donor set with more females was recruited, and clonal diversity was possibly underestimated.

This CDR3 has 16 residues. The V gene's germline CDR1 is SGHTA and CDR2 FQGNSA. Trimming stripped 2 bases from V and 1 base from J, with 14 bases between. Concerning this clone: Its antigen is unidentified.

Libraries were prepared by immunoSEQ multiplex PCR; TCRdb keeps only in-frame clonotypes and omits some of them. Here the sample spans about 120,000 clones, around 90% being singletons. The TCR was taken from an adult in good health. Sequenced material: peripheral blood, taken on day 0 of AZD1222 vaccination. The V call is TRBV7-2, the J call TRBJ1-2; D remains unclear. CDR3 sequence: CASSLSRQTSNYGYTF. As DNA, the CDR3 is TGTGCCAGCAGCTTATCCCGCCAGACAAGTAACTATGGCTACACCTTC.